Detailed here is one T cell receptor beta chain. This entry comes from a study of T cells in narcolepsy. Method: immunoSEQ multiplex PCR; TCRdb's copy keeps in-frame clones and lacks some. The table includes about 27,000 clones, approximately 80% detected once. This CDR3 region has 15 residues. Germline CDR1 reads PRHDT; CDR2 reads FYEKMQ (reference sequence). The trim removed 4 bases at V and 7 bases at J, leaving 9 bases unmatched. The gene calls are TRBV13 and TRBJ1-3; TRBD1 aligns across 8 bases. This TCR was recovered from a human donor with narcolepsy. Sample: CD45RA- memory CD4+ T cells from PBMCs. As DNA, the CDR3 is TGTGCCAGCAGCTCCCTACAGGGGGGGTGGAACACCATATATTTT. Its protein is CASSSLQGGWNTIYF.